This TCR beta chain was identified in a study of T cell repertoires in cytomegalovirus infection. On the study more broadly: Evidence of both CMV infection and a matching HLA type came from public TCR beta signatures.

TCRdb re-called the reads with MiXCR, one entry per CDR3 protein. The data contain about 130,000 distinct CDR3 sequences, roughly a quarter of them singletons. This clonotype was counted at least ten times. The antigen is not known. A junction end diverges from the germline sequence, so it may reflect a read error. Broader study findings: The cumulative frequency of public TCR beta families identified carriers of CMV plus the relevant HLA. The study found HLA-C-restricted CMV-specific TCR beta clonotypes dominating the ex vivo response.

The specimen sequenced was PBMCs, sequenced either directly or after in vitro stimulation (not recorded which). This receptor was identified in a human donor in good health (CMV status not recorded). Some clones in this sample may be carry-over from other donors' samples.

The CDR3 region has the DNA TGTGCCAGCAGTCCCGGGTCCTTTAATTCACCCCTCCACTTT. Translating it yields CASSPGSFNSPLHF. This chain uses TRBV7-2 with TRBJ1-6, with D uncertain. The CDR3 sequence is 14 residues long. CDR1 SGHTA and CDR2 FQGNSA come from the germline V gene. Using reference TRBV7-2 and TRBJ1-6 for the parts outside the CDR3, the full variable domain is GAGVSQSPSNKVTEKGKDVELRCDPISGHTALYWYRQSLGQGLEFLIYFQGNSAPDKSGLPSDRFSAERTGGSVSTLTIQRTQQEDSAVYLCASSPGSFNSPLHFGNGTRLTVT.